Shown below are 19 T cell receptor beta chains from a single sample sequenced in a study of long-term antiretroviral therapy in people with HIV. The immunoSEQ assay was v3.0, run at survey level. Here immunoSEQ multiplex PCR was the method, and the copy in TCRdb shows in-frame clones only, minus some. Altogether over 30,000 clones are present, less than 90% being singletons, with the ten largest covering about 4%. The input for sequencing was unsorted PBMCs, taken 1.2 years after starting antiretroviral therapy. All receptors derive from a woman aged 45-65 years with HIV.

This clone appeared a few times. The chain is built from TRBV5-4 and TRBJ2-5; 14 bases align to TRBD2. Looked up from germline, CDR1 is SGHNT and CDR2 is YYREEE (reference sequence). J lost 4 bases, V lost 0 bases, and 5 bases had no gene match. The CDR3 spans 17 residues. The CDR3 coding sequence is TGTGCCAGCAGCTTGGGACTAGCGGGGGGGCTGGGAGAGACCCAGTACTTC. This gives the protein CASSLGLAGGLGETQYF.

This clone was counted a few times. This sequence joins TRBV19 and TRBJ1-4, with D maybe TRBD1 (6 bases). Looked up from germline, CDR1 is LNHDA and CDR2 is SQIVND (reference sequence). This CDR3 spans 14 amino acids. Trimming removed 8 bases from V and 2 bases from J, with 12 bases in between. The CDR3 reads CASRTGSTNEKLFF. The CDR3 DNA sequence: TGTGCCAGTCGCACAGGGAGTACTAATGAAAAACTGTTTTTT.

The chain couples TRBV4-1 to TRBJ2-5, with D possibly TRBD1 on 6 matching bases. The germline CDR1 and CDR2 sequences are MGHRA and YSYEKL. The CDR3 has 15 residues. Deletions cut 1 base from V and 2 bases from J, with 11 bases between. DNA for the CDR3: TGCGCCAGCAGCCAAGGGTACGGACAGCAAGAGACCCAGTACTTC. Its translation is CASSQGYGQQETQYF.

V and J are TRBV19 and TRBJ1-1, with TRBD1 matching 10 bases. The CDR3 contains 13 residues. V trimming: 4 bases; J trimming: 8 bases; junction bases outside the gene matches: 4. Per germline, CDR1 LNHDA and CDR2 SQIVND (reference sequence). This CDR3 is CASSTGTGVEAFF. The CDR3 DNA reads as TGTGCCAGTAGTACCGGGACAGGGGTGGAAGCTTTCTTT.

The chain couples TRBV6-5 to TRBJ2-1, with 8 nucleotides matching TRBD1. V lost 2 bases and J lost 2; bases outside the gene matches: 5. Germline-derived CDR1 and CDR2 are MNHEY and SVGAGI. This CDR3 spans 16 amino acids. The chain's CDR3 is CASSYKRTGPYNEQFF. For the CDR3, the DNA is TGTGCCAGCAGTTACAAGAGGACAGGGCCCTACAATGAGCAGTTCTTC.

J is TRBJ1-1 and V is TRBV11-3; 8 nucleotides agree with TRBD1. With V trimmed by 5 bases and J by 4 bases, 9 bases remained unmatched. The CDR3 covers 15 residues. CDR1 and CDR2 from the germline V gene are SGHNT and YENEEA. In nucleotides, the CDR3 is TGTGCCAGCAGCCCGGGGACAGGAATAATCACTGAAGCTTTCTTT. Translation: CASSPGTGIITEAFF.

This sequence joins TRBV14 and TRBJ2-5; 8 nucleotides line up with TRBD1. CDR1 is SGHDN and CDR2 is FVKESK in the germline V gene. CDR3 length equals 16 residues. Unmatched junction bases numbered 9, after V lost 2 bases and J lost 4 bases. CDR3 sequence (DNA): TGTGCCAGCAGCCAATGGGTGACAGGGGAAGGAGAGACCCAGTACTTC. Translating it yields CASSQWVTGEGETQYF.

This chain connects TRBV27 to TRBJ2-7; D possibly matches TRBD1 or TRBD2 (6 bases each). There are 15 residues in the CDR3. Germline V gene lookup returns CDR1 MNHEY and CDR2 SMNVEV (reference sequence). V gave up 5 bases and J gave up 2 bases, with 16 bases separating them. The CDR3 sequence is CASSPGAHSTYEQYF. For the CDR3, the DNA is TGTGCCAGCAGTCCGGGGGCTCACTCTACCTACGAGCAGTACTTC.

This clone was counted a single time. This chain links TRBV5-6 with TRBJ1-2; 9 bases agree with TRBD1. Unmatched junction bases numbered 11, after V lost 4 bases and J lost 4 bases. The CDR3 is 16 amino acids. Germline V gene data show CDR1 as SGHDT and CDR2 as YYEEEE. The CDR3 is CASSIYLGQGAYGYTF. The CDR3 DNA sequence: TGTGCCAGCAGCATATACCTGGGACAGGGCGCCTATGGCTACACCTTC.

This chain connects TRBV5-4 to TRBJ2-7; D is undetermined. The length of the CDR3 is 13 residues. Germline assignment: CDR1 SGHNT and CDR2 YYREEE (reference sequence). The V end was cut by 0 bases, the J end by 0 bases, with 4 bases between. For the CDR3, the DNA is TGTGCCAGCAGCTTGGGGAGCTCCTACGAGCAGTACTTC. Its protein product is CASSLGSSYEQYF.

The V gene is TRBV6-1, the J gene TRBJ2-7, with D possibly TRBD1 on 6 matching bases. Germline CDR1 is MNHNS and CDR2 is SASEGT. The length of the CDR3 is 15 residues. Trimming cost V 2 bases and J 3 bases, with 14 bases left between them. The CDR3 spells CASSESGVQIYEQYF. CDR3 bases: TGTGCCAGCAGTGAATCAGGGGTCCAAATCTACGAGCAGTACTTC.

The chain links TRBV15 to TRBJ2-4; 7 nucleotides align to TRBD1. The V gene end was trimmed by 0 bases and the J gene end by 6 bases; junction bases not matched to a gene: 11. The length of the CDR3 is 17 residues. Germline V gene data show CDR1 as LNHNV and CDR2 as YYDKDF (reference sequence). CDR3 loop: CATSRDPDRAEGNIQYF. The DNA for the CDR3 is TGTGCCACCAGCAGAGATCCCGACAGGGCGGAAGGAAACATTCAGTACTTC.

This clone was counted between two and nine times. The V call is TRBV5-4, the J call TRBJ1-1; tentatively, D is TRBD1 (5 bases). Trimming took 3 bases from V and 0 from J, leaving 15 bases between them. Germline-derived CDR1 and CDR2 are SGHNT and YYREEE (reference sequence). This CDR3 comprises 16 residues. The CDR3 nucleotides are TGTGCCAGCAGCTATTTTTTGGGACGGTTGAACACTGAAGCTTTCTTT. Translation gives CASSYFLGRLNTEAFF. Variable domain in full (rest from reference TRBV5-4 and TRBJ1-1): ETGVTQSPTHLIKTRGQQVTLRCSSQSGHNTVSWYQQALGQGPQFIFQYYREEENGRGNFPPRFSGLQFPNYSSELNVNALELDDSALYLCASSYFLGRLNTEAFFGQGTRLTVV.

The V and J genes are TRBV2 and TRBJ2-1; TRBD2 aligns across 7 bases. After removal of 6 bases from V and 2 bases from J, the junction contained 13 bases not matched to a gene. The CDR3 is 17 amino acids. Germline V gives CDR1 SNHLY, CDR2 FYNNEI. The CDR3 DNA reads TGTGCCAGCAGATTCCCAAGGGAGGGGACCCCCTACAATGAGCAGTTCTTC. Protein: CASRFPREGTPYNEQFF.

This clone has a single count. The chain uses TRBV19 and TRBJ1-2; 10 nucleotides align to TRBD1. Germline CDR1 reads LNHDA; CDR2 reads SQIVND (reference sequence). J gave up 4 bases and V 5 bases, and 10 bases lay outside the gene matches. The CDR3 has 16 amino acids. The CDR3 nucleotides read TGTGCCAGTAGTGCCGGGCCCCGGGACAGGGGCTATGGCTACACCTTC. It is translated as CASSAGPRDRGYGYTF.

This clone was picked up one time. The chain links TRBV16 to TRBJ1-2; the D is unclear. This CDR3 is built from 12 residues. The germline V and J ends were trimmed by 4 bases and 6 bases, with 9 bases remaining between them. CDR1 and CDR2 (germline): KGHSY, FQNENV. The CDR3 DNA sequence: TGTGCCAGCAGCCGTGGTGGCCATGGCTACACCTTC. It encodes CASSRGGHGYTF.

This clone was counted between two and nine times. This chain connects TRBV6-6 to TRBJ2-7; TRBD1 is a possible D gene (6 bases). The CDR3 consists of 12 residues. Per the germline V gene, CDR1 is MNHNY and CDR2 is SVGAGI (reference sequence). Trimming removed 7 bases at V and 7 bases at J, with 14 bases between. For the CDR3, the DNA is TGTGCCAGCACCGATGACAGGCGGGAGCAGTACTTC. This translates into CASTDDRREQYF.

The chain carries TRBV12-5 and TRBJ1-1; no clear D gene. Looked up from germline, CDR1 is LGHNT and CDR2 is FRNRAP. Trimming took off 7 bases at V and 0 bases at J, with 9 bases between the two ends. This CDR3 comprises 13 residues. The CDR3 sequence is CASALGMNTEAFF. Here the CDR3 DNA reads TGTGCTAGTGCCCTGGGCATGAACACTGAAGCTTTCTTT.

The rearrangement joins TRBV5-1 to TRBJ2-2, with a tentative D call TRBD2 (5 bases). The germline V gene has CDR1 SGHRS and CDR2 YFSETQ. Deletions cut 1 base from V and 3 bases from J, with 10 bases between. There are 15 residues in the CDR3. The chain's CDR3 is CASSLTTDYTGELFF. The CDR3 region has the DNA TGCGCCAGCAGCTTGACGACGGACTACACCGGGGAGCTGTTTTTT.